The clone carrying this T cell receptor beta chain appeared a few times. The sample originates from a study of cytomegalovirus exposure and HLA in healthy donors. CDR1 and CDR2 (germline): SQVTM, ANQGSEA. The CDR3 is 10 amino acids. The V end lost 7 bases, the J end lost 9 bases, and 13 bases lay between the germline ends. The PCR contained 60 Vbeta and 13 Jbeta primers. The assay was immunoSEQ multiplex PCR, and TCRdb's table has in-frame clones only and misses some. The sample lists about 200,000 clones, about three quarters occurring once. This chain uses TRBV29-1 with TRBJ2-7, with D hard to call. Sequencing input: PBMCs. This clonotype was obtained from a man aged 18 to 29 in good health and CMV-seronegative. The chain's CDR3 is CSAGDDRQYF. DNA for the CDR3: TGCAGCGCCGGAGACGATCGGCAGTACTTC.